What follows are 22 T cell receptor beta chains derived from one specimen sequenced in a study of blood T cells in healthy people across ages. PCR was performed a second time for about 7 to 11 cycles using a sample-barcoded 5' primer and a J-beta primer mix. TCRdb itself ran the 5' RACE reads through MiXCR, one entry per CDR3 protein. The sample contains over a million distinct CDR3 sequences, 40% to 50% of which appear only once. The material sequenced was blood. The receptors stem from a young woman in good health.

The rearrangement links TRBV28 to TRBJ1-5; 11 bases are a match to TRBD1. The V and J ends lost 4 bases and 6 bases, in that order; junction bases with no gene match: 11. This CDR3 contains 17 residues. CDR1 and CDR2 (germline): MDHEN, SYDVKM. This chain's CDR3 is CASSSPGQGVLGQPQHF. The CDR3, as DNA: TGTGCCAGCAGTTCCCCGGGACAGGGGGTTCTCGGTCAGCCCCAGCATTTT.

Worth noting for this clonotype: An end of the junction does not agree with germline; a read error may underlie this. The J gene is TRBJ2-1, the V gene TRBV4-1, with no clear D. The CDR3 length is 15 residues. The V gene's germline CDR1 is MGHRA and CDR2 YSYEKL. In DNA, the CDR3 is TGCGCCAGTAGCCAAAGCCTCCCGAAAGACGATGAGCAGTTCTTC. Residues: CASSQSLPKDDEQFF.

This clonotype turned up a few times. V is TRBV9 and J is TRBJ2-3; 10 nucleotides line up with TRBD2. In germline, CDR1 is SGDLS, CDR2 YYNGEE. The CDR3 has 16 residues. Trimming cost V 0 bases and J 4 bases; bases outside gene matches: 5. The CDR3 DNA follows: TGTGCCAGCAGCGTAGACCCTAGCGGGAGAGCAGATACGCAGTATTTT. Protein sequence: CASSVDPSGRADTQYF.

This clonotype was counted only a few times. The rearrangement uses TRBV12-3 or TRBV12-4 and TRBJ2-1, with 7 nucleotides matching TRBD2. The CDR3 is 16 residues long. V shed 7 bases and J 0 bases; nucleotides not matched to a gene: 9. CDR3 loop: CASTLGRGSSYNEQFF. The CDR3 DNA reads as TGTGCCAGCACCTTGGGGCGGGGGAGCTCCTACAATGAGCAGTTCTTC.

This clonotype has a handful of counts. The gene calls are TRBV2 and TRBJ1-6, with D possibly matching TRBD1 (5 bases). Germline V lookup: CDR1 SNHLY, CDR2 FYNNEI. V was shortened by 2 bases and J by 10 bases, with 9 bases between the two germline ends. The CDR3 contains 13 residues. The DNA for the CDR3 is TGTGCCAGCAGTGAAACCGGGGGATCACCCCTCCACTTT. Protein product: CASSETGGSPLHF.

The chain joins TRBV27 to TRBJ2-1, with 10 bases aligning to TRBD2. Germline-derived CDR1 and CDR2 are MNHEY and SMNVEV (reference sequence). This CDR3 is built from 15 residues. V lost 8 bases and J lost 0; bases outside the gene matches: 4. CDR3 DNA sequence: TGTGCCAGCGGATCTAGCGGGAGCTCCTACAATGAGCAGTTCTTC. It yields the protein CASGSSGSSYNEQFF.

The chain carries TRBV6-5 and TRBJ1-3; no firm D call. Germline V CDR1 and CDR2: MNHEY, SVGAGI. The CDR3 extends over 14 amino acids. V was pared by 6 bases and J by 2 bases, with 11 bases between. The CDR3 DNA reads TGTGCCAGCAGCCAGATCGGGACTGGAAACACCATATATTTT. Encoded protein: CASSQIGTGNTIYF.

The chain employs TRBV6-6 and TRBJ2-7, with D perhaps assigned TRBD1 or TRBD2 (6 bases each). Germline V gene lookup returns CDR1 MNHNY and CDR2 SVGAGI (reference sequence). The length of the CDR3 is 12 residues. V lost 7 bases, J lost 6 bases, and 13 bases lay in between. The CDR3, as DNA: TGTGCCAGCATGGGTGGAGGGGGCGAGCAGTACTTC. Its protein is CASMGGGGEQYF.

The V gene is TRBV20-1, the J gene TRBJ2-1; D is unresolved. The CDR3 has 11 residues. CDR1 and CDR2 from the germline V gene are DFQATT and SNEGSKA (reference sequence). Between the trimmed V and J ends, which lost 6 bases and 4 bases, there was a span of 7 bases. CDR3 nucleotides: TGCAGTGCCCCCATATACAATGAGCAGTTCTTC. Protein product: CSAPIYNEQFF.

The genes are TRBV2 and TRBJ2-7; D uncertain. The CDR3 is made up of 14 amino acids. V lost 5 bases to trimming and J lost 0 bases, with 11 bases between them. Germline CDR1 and CDR2: SNHLY and FYNNEI. The CDR3 DNA sequence: TGTGCCAGCAGTACCACGATTAGCTCCTACGAGCAGTACTTC. As protein: CASSTTISSYEQYF. Combining the CDR3 with reference TRBV2 and TRBJ2-7 gives the whole variable domain EPEVTQTPSHQVTQMGQEVILRCVPISNHLYFYWYRQILGQKVEFLVSFYNNEISEKSEIFDDQFSVERPDGSNFTLKIRSTKLEDSAMYFCASSTTISSYEQYFGPGTRLTVT.

The rearrangement joins TRBV7-2 to TRBJ1-2, with 8 bases lining up with TRBD1. Losses at the gene ends were 4 bases for V and 8 bases for J; bases not matched to a gene: 9. The CDR3 is 14 residues long. CDR1 SGHTA and CDR2 FQGNSA come from the germline V gene. The CDR3 spells CASSSQGERRGYTF. DNA for the CDR3: TGTGCCAGCAGCTCACAGGGGGAAAGGAGAGGCTACACCTTC. Together with reference TRBV7-2 and TRBJ1-2, the CDR3 gives the full variable domain: GAGVSQSPSNKVTEKGKDVELRCDPISGHTALYWYRQSLGQGLEFLIYFQGNSAPDKSGLPSDRFSAERTGGSVSTLTIQRTQQEDSAVYLCASSSQGERRGYTFGSGTRLTVV.

The rearrangement uses TRBV7-2 and TRBJ1-4; D is ambiguous. Trimming shortened V by 5 bases and J by 8 bases, and 15 bases separated the two germline ends. There are 14 residues in the CDR3. Germline CDR1 is SGHTA and CDR2 is FQGNSA. CDR3 loop: CASSPTRPTEKLFF. CDR3 DNA sequence: TGTGCCAGCAGCCCGACGAGGCCCACCGAAAAACTGTTTTTT.

The V and J genes are TRBV7-9 and TRBJ1-2; the D is unclear. Germline V gives CDR1 SEHNR, CDR2 FQNEAQ (reference sequence). This CDR3 comprises 13 residues. Trimming pared 1 base from V and 8 bases from J, leaving 11 bases between. The CDR3 bases are TGTGCCAGCAGCTTAGATGGATTTAGGGGCTACACCTTC. The encoded protein is CASSLDGFRGYTF.

The chain has TRBV15 and TRBJ2-7, with 7 bases fitting TRBD2. The CDR3 contains 11 residues. The germline gives CDR1 LNHNV, CDR2 YYDKDF (reference sequence). The V and J ends lost 8 bases and 7 bases, in that order; junction bases with no gene match: 5. CDR3 sequence reads: CATSDGREQYF. DNA for the CDR3: TGTGCCACCTCCGACGGGAGGGAGCAGTACTTC.

This clonotype showed up just a few times. The CDR3 reads CASSLAGTRTDTQYF. CDR3 sequence (DNA): TGCGCCAGCAGCTTGGCGGGGACTAGGACAGATACGCAGTATTTT. This rearrangement joins TRBV5-1 to TRBJ2-3, with 8 bases identical to TRBD2. Germline CDR1 SGHRS, CDR2 YFSETQ. V shed 0 bases, J shed 3 bases, and the junction held 3 bases outside the gene matches. CDR3 length equals 15 residues.

This clonotype was counted once. The rearrangement uses TRBV20-1 and TRBJ1-5, with TRBD1 identical over 8 bases. The germline gives CDR1 DFQATT, CDR2 SNEGSKA (reference sequence). V was clipped by 0 bases and J by 5 bases; unmatched bases: 6. This CDR3 is built from 15 residues. The CDR3 bases are TGCAGTGCTAGAGATCAGTCAGGGGGCCATCAGCCCCAGCATTTT. This sequence encodes CSARDQSGGHQPQHF.

This clonotype was found a few times. The chain has TRBV12-3 or TRBV12-4 and TRBJ2-5; either TRBD1 or TRBD2 may fit D (5 bases each). V shed 5 bases and J shed 3 bases, with 10 bases lying between them. The CDR3 runs 13 residues. The CDR3 DNA reads as TGTGCCAGCAGTGTTATGGGGGAAGAGACCCAGTACTTC. It codes for CASSVMGEETQYF.

This clonotype appeared a few times. The rearrangement joins TRBV9 to TRBJ2-7; 7 bases line up with TRBD2. The CDR3 loop spans 14 amino acids. Trimming removed 2 bases from V and 4 bases from J; junction bases left unmatched: 6. Germline lookup yields CDR1 SGDLS and CDR2 YYNGEE. The DNA for the CDR3 is TGTGCCAGCAGCGTGGGGCGGGAGTTGTACGAGCAGTACTTC. It translates to CASSVGRELYEQYF.

This rearrangement joins TRBV6-1 to TRBJ2-4; the match to TRBD1 covers 9 bases. Judging by the DNA end, TRBJ2-7 fits better; the J call may be wrong. There are 16 residues in the CDR3. Germline V gene data show CDR1 as MNHNS and CDR2 as SASEGT. CDR3 sequence: CASSEAGGQGRHEQYF. CDR3 bases: TGTGCCAGCAGTGAAGCGGGGGGACAGGGTCGGCACGAGCAGTACTTC.

The chain combines TRBV7-2 with TRBJ1-3; D not resolved. Germline V CDR1 and CDR2: SGHTA, FQGNSA. Between the trimmed V and J ends, which lost 7 bases and 0 bases, there was a span of 16 bases. The CDR3 runs 16 residues. The CDR3: CASTPSGSLSGNTIYF. Here the CDR3 DNA reads TGTGCCAGCACCCCGTCGGGGTCTCTCTCTGGAAACACCATATATTTT.

The J gene is TRBJ2-1, the V gene TRBV20-1, with TRBD2 matching over 13 bases. J was trimmed by 9 bases and V by 4 bases; bases with no gene match: 6. CDR1 and CDR2 from the germline V gene are DFQATT and SNEGSKA (reference sequence). The CDR3 runs to 14 residues. The CDR3 region has the DNA TGCAGTGCTATAGGACTAGCGGGAGTGGCTGAGCAGTTCTTC. As protein: CSAIGLAGVAEQFF.

CDR3 sequence reads: CASSQEGGFNQPQHF. The CDR3 nucleotides are TGTGCCAGCAGCCAAGAAGGAGGTTTCAATCAGCCCCAGCATTTT. The V gene is TRBV3-1, the J gene TRBJ1-5, with unresolved D. The CDR3 loop spans 15 amino acids. V lost 0 bases, J lost 3 bases, and 9 bases lay in between. Per germline, CDR1 LGHDT and CDR2 YNNKEL (reference sequence).